This TCR beta chain was identified in a study of shared clonotypes between healthy human individuals (TCRdb year 2020). Concerning the study at large: The cohort included a few men and a couple of women between 18 and 49 years of age. To estimate repertoire size and how much clonotype sharing occurs between individuals, the study deeply sequenced the blood TCR repertoires of several healthy adults. Between about 0.8 and 9 billion PBMCs per donor were obtained by leukapheresis. To increase sequencing depth and limit assay-specific biases, TCR repertoire library preparation and sequencing were carried out by different laboratories using diverse techniques. The paper as a whole reports these results and caveats: Based on pairwise subsampling, the degree of clonotype sharing among donors was expected to be affected by sequencing depth. Because the study included only a small number of donors, the genetic and exposure-history diversity represented was limited. Sampling was restricted to blood, and TCR repertoires in tissues likely differ from the TCR repertoires found in blood.

The CDR3 goes from the cysteine to the phenylalanine over 14 residues. Just the 42-base CDR3 DNA is kept, in frame starting at base 1. CDR1 and CDR2 (SGHKS, YYEKEE) derive from the germline V gene (reference sequence). V loses 0 bases, J loses 2 bases, and the germline ends lie 9 bases apart. Using the deep immunoSEQ assay, TCR CDR3 regions were amplified from genomic DNA by multiplex PCR. For each cell subset, the extracted genomic DNA was distributed evenly across all wells of several immunoSEQ 96-well plates, and each plate served as one replicate. For unsorted PBMC, 250 to 350 ng genomic DNA, equal to 25,000 to 35,000 T cell genomes, was loaded into each replicate PCR. Ten immunoSEQ deep assay plates were used to sequence unsorted PBMC genomic DNA. The purified libraries were quantified using a Qubit 3.0 fluorometer, sized with a Bioanalyzer 2100, and then quantified again using the KAPA Library Quantification kit. Each immunoSEQ 96-well plate was sequenced on its own single-read 150-cycle Illumina NextSeq 550 flow cell. Processing in the source paper ran as follows. Because the immunoSEQ output included only junctional sequences and no quality scores, the filtering could not be the same as the filtering used for full-length reads. To assign V/J genes and CDR3, sequences were annotated against IMGT germline references using PyIR, a Python wrapper for IgBLAST v1.9. Any read was removed if the V/J assignment was weak (E-value above 1e-6), the CDR3 was missing, or the read contained stop codons, out-of-frame junctions, or ambiguous translated residues. V3J clonotypes were defined by identical inferred V gene, J gene, and CDR3 amino acid sequence. Percentage overlap between repertoires was computed as shared unique clonotypes divided by the size of the smaller repertoire. Three approaches were used to assess repertoire richness: RTK rarefaction, the Chao1 estimator, and Recon v2.1 estimates of unobserved clonotypes. Drawn from immuneACCESS, this table holds only the in-frame rearrangements with V and J called that TCRdb kept. Clones are partly lost; checked studies trace under half to an unresolved V gene and leave the rest unexplained. V, J and clone size are taken as reported in that table, and D and trimming were inferred from the DNA itself. Within this sample are a few hundred thousand clones, with roughly 78% of them counted one time only. The top ten clonotypes cover less than 15% of the sample.

Healthy HIV-negative adults with no recently reported acute infections or vaccinations were included as donors. All donors were Caucasian adults living in Nashville, Tennessee, USA. In the unsorted samples, approximately 82 million PBMCs were counted, and genomic DNA was extracted using the QIAamp DNA Blood Mini kit. Blood was collected by leukapheresis, and PBMCs were isolated by Ficoll-Histopaque density gradient centrifugation and then cryopreserved in liquid nitrogen vapor phase. Concerning this clone: Its recognized antigen is unknown. Base qualities are missing; no much larger clone stands one base away.

Sequencing input: PBMCs. Recombination linked TRBV5-5 to TRBJ2-7; TRBD2 might be the D gene, on 5 matching bases. This TCR derives from a woman in her 40s in good health. Some clones in this sample may be carry-over from other donors' samples. CDR3 reads: CASSLVGSAYEQYF. Here is the DNA: TGTGCCAGCAGCTTGGTTGGTAGCGCCTACGAGCAGTACTTC. The CDR3 plus the reference TRBV5-5 and TRBJ2-7 genes for the other parts give the full variable domain: DAGVTQSPTHLIKTRGQQVTLRCSPISGHKSVSWYQQVLGQGPQFIFQYYEKEERGRGNFPDRFSARQFPNYSSELNVNALLLGDSALYLCASSLVGSAYEQYFGPGTRLTVT.